The 3 T cell receptor beta chains reported below all come from one sample, sequenced in a study of CD8+ T cells in alopecia areata. Treatment reported: oral pan-JAK inhibitor, 5-10 mg twice daily. cDNA reverse transcribed from extracted RNA served as the sequencing template. The table came from immunoSEQ multiplex PCR; TCRdb's copy has only in-frame clones and leaves some out. The table lists about 120,000 clones, about 50% of them singletons. The sequences come from CD4+ T cells sorted from blood, collected at week 4, from a patient treated with tofacitinib. All receptors derive from a human donor with alopecia areata.

This clone occurred a few times. The genes are TRBV30 and TRBJ1-1, with 9 bases that match TRBD1. This CDR3 is built from 16 residues. Germline-derived CDR1 and CDR2 are GTSNPN and SVGIG (reference sequence). V shed 3 bases and J 4 bases; nucleotides not matched to a gene: 12. This chain's CDR3 is CAWRGRQGEWSTEAFF. In DNA form, the CDR3 reads TGTGCCTGGAGAGGAAGACAGGGGGAGTGGAGCACTGAAGCTTTCTTT.

The chain joins TRBV7-2 to TRBJ2-7; 7 nucleotides agree with TRBD2. V was pared by 5 bases and J by 0 bases, with 10 bases of the junction left unmatched. The V gene's germline CDR1 is SGHTA and CDR2 FQGNSA. This CDR3 has 16 residues. CDR3 coding DNA: TGTGCCAGCAGCCGGACCGGGGGGACGGGCTCCTACGAGCAGTACTTC. It specifies CASSRTGGTGSYEQYF.

The chain is built from TRBV7-2 and TRBJ1-2, with D perhaps matching TRBD1 (6 bases). From germline, CDR1 is SGHTA and CDR2 FQGNSA. The CDR3 spans 15 residues. V was shortened by 5 bases and J by 1 base, with 14 bases between the two germline ends. CDR3 residues: CASSHHQGINYGYTF. In nucleotides, the CDR3 is TGTGCCAGCAGCCACCACCAGGGGATTAACTATGGCTACACCTTC.